This T cell receptor beta chain derives from a study of shared clonotypes between healthy human individuals. Across the whole study: Donors had three CD4 naive, three CD4 memory, two CD8 naive and one CD8 memory plate apiece.

This clone was seen just once. What it binds is unknown. Germline values: CDR1 MDHEN, CDR2 SYDVKM. This CDR3 contains 12 residues. V was cut by 2 bases and J by 8 bases, with 9 bases left in between. Study-level points and caveats: Although depth was large, rarefaction showed that sequencing of the sorted subsets was incomplete.

Sequenced by immunoSEQ multiplex PCR; TCRdb stores in-frame clones only, minus some. The sample shows more than 2,000,000 clones, about 92% of them seen only once. Each sample came from a Caucasian adult donor living in Nashville, Tennessee. Specimen: naive CD4+ T cells sorted from blood. Subset reported: CD45RA+ positively selected. The clonotype was recovered from a young man in good health. The chain employs TRBV28 and TRBJ1-2; D gene unclear. This chain's CDR3 is CASSLRVGGYTF. CDR3 nucleotide sequence: TGTGCCAGCAGTTTAAGGGTGGGCGGCTACACCTTC.